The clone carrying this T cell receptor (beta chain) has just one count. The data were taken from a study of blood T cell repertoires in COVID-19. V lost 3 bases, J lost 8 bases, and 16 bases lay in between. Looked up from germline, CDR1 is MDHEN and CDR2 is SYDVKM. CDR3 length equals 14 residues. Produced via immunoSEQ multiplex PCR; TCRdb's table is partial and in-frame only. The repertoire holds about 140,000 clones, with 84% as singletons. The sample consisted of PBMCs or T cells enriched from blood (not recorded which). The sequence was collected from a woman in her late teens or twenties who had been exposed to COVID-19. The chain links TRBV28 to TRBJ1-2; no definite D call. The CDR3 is CASSFMRNKRGYTF. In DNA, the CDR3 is TGTGCCAGCAGTTTTATGAGGAACAAGCGGGGCTACACCTTC.